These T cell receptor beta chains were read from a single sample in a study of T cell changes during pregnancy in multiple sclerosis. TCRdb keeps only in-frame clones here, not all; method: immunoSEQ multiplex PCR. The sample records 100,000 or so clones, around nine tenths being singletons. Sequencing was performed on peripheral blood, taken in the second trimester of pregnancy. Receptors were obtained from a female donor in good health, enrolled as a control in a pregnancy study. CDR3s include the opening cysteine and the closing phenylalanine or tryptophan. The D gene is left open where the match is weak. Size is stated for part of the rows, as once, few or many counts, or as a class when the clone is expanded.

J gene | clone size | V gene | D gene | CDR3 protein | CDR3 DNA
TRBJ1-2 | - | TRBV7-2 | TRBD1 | CASSQETGGVYGYTF | TGTGCCAGCAGCCAAGAGACAGGGGGAGTCTATGGCTACACCTTC
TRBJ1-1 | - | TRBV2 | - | CASSEAGRGTEAFF | TGTGCCAGCAGTGAAGCGGGGAGGGGCACTGAAGCTTTCTTT
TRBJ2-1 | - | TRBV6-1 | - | CASSYTGIYNEQFF | TGTGCCAGCTCTTATACAGGGATCTACAATGAGCAGTTCTTC
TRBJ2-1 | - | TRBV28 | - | CASKGSGGLIEQFF | TGTGCCAGCAAAGGGAGTGGCGGTTTGATTGAGCAGTTCTTC
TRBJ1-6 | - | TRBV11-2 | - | CASSLRGGYNSPLHF | TGTGCCAGCAGCTTACGAGGGGGCTATAATTCACCCCTCCACTTT
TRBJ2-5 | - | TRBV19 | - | CASRMAGEETQYF | TGTGCCAGTAGAATGGCAGGCGAGGAGACCCAGTACTTC
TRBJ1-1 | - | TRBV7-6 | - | CASSLASGTEAFF | TGTGCCAGCAGCTTAGCTTCGGGGACTGAAGCTTTCTTT
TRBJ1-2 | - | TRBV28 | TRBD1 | CASSPGTGGRGGYTF | TGTGCCAGCAGTCCTGGGACAGGGGGCCGGGGGGGCTACACCTTC
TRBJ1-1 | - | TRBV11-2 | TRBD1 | CASSFGTGGTEAFF | TGTGCCAGCAGCTTTGGGACAGGGGGCACTGAAGCTTTCTTT
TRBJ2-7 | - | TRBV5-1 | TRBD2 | CASSVGGSSYEQYF | TGCGCCAGCAGCGTCGGGGGGTCCTCCTACGAGCAGTACTTC
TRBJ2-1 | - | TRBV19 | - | CASSNTGSQHNEQFF | TGTGCCAGTAGCAATACCGGGTCCCAACACAATGAGCAGTTCTTC
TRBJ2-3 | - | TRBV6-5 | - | CASSYSGGAGTDTQYF | TGTGCCAGCAGTTACTCGGGGGGGGCCGGCACAGATACGCAGTATTTT
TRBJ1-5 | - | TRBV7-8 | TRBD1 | CASSPGQPYSNQPQHF | TGTGCCAGCAGCCCGGGACAGCCATATAGCAATCAGCCCCAGCATTTT
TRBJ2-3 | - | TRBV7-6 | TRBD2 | CASSLALLAGVSDTQYF | TGTGCCAGCAGCTTAGCCCTACTAGCGGGGGTCTCAGATACGCAGTATTTT
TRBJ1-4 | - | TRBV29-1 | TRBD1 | CSVEIGTGGEKLFF | TGCAGCGTTGAGATCGGGACAGGGGGAGAAAAACTGTTTTTT
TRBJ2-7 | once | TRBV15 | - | CATSRDPRRAYEQYF | TGTGCCACCAGCAGAGATCCACGCAGGGCCTACGAGCAGTACTTC
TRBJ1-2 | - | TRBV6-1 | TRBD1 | CASSEAGDRGYTF | TGTGCCAGCAGTGAAGCTGGGGACAGGGGCTACACCTTC
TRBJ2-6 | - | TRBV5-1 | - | CASSLAGGRNSGANVLTF | TGCGCCAGCAGCTTGGCCGGGGGGCGTAACTCTGGGGCCAACGTCCTGACTTTC
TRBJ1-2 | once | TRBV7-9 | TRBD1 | CASSSGPTGGEGYTF | TGTGCCAGCAGCTCGGGCCCGACAGGGGGCGAGGGCTACACCTTC
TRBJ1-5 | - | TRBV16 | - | CASSPQGSGGNQPQHF | TGTGCCAGCAGCCCGCAGGGTAGCGGGGGCAATCAGCCCCAGCATTTT
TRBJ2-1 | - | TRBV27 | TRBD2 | CASVPGASGFNEQFF | TGTGCCAGCGTACCCGGAGCTAGCGGTTTCAATGAGCAGTTCTTC
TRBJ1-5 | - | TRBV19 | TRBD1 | CASSGGQGSQNQPQHF | TGTGCCAGTAGCGGGGGACAGGGGTCCCAAAATCAGCCCCAGCATTTT
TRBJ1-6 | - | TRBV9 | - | CASSVTAENSPLHF | TGTGCCAGCAGCGTCACAGCGGAAAATTCACCCCTCCACTTT
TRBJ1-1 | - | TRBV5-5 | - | CASSLRGGDTEAFF | TGTGCCAGCAGCTTAAGGGGGGGGGACACTGAAGCTTTCTTT
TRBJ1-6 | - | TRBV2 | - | CASPEGGEDNSPLHF | TGTGCCAGCCCTGAGGGGGGGGAGGATAATTCACCCCTCCACTTT
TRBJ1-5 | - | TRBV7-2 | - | CASSLSPGEGVGPQHF | TGTGCCAGCAGCTTAAGTCCAGGGGAGGGTGTAGGGCCCCAGCATTTT